The entry below describes one T cell receptor (beta chain). Its target is unknown. The memory fraction was CD4+CD45RO+CD25- cells. After constant-region reverse-primer amplification, full-length variable regions underwent semi-nested PCR with Nested Universal Primer A. In TCRdb, the 5' RACE reads were re-called with MiXCR into one record per CDR3 protein. The sample shows 60,000 to 65,000 distinct CDR3 sequences, under 25% of them seen only once. Study-wide points: Greatest tumor Treg TCR overlap was with tumor naive CD4+ cells.

This CDR3 contains 13 residues. The V gene's germline CDR1 is KGHSH and CDR2 LQKENI. V dropped 4 bases and J dropped 5 bases, with 11 bases sitting between them. This rearrangement joins TRBV18 to TRBJ1-1; weak D call: TRBD1 (5 bases). This receptor was obtained from a female donor with breast cancer. Sequencing was performed on memory CD4+ T cells sorted from a lymph node. Sample subset: memory CD4+ T cells, CD4+CD45RO+CD25-. This CDR3 is CASSQEGLTEAFF. DNA of the CDR3: TGTGCCAGCTCACAAGAGGGGTTAACTGAAGCTTTCTTT.